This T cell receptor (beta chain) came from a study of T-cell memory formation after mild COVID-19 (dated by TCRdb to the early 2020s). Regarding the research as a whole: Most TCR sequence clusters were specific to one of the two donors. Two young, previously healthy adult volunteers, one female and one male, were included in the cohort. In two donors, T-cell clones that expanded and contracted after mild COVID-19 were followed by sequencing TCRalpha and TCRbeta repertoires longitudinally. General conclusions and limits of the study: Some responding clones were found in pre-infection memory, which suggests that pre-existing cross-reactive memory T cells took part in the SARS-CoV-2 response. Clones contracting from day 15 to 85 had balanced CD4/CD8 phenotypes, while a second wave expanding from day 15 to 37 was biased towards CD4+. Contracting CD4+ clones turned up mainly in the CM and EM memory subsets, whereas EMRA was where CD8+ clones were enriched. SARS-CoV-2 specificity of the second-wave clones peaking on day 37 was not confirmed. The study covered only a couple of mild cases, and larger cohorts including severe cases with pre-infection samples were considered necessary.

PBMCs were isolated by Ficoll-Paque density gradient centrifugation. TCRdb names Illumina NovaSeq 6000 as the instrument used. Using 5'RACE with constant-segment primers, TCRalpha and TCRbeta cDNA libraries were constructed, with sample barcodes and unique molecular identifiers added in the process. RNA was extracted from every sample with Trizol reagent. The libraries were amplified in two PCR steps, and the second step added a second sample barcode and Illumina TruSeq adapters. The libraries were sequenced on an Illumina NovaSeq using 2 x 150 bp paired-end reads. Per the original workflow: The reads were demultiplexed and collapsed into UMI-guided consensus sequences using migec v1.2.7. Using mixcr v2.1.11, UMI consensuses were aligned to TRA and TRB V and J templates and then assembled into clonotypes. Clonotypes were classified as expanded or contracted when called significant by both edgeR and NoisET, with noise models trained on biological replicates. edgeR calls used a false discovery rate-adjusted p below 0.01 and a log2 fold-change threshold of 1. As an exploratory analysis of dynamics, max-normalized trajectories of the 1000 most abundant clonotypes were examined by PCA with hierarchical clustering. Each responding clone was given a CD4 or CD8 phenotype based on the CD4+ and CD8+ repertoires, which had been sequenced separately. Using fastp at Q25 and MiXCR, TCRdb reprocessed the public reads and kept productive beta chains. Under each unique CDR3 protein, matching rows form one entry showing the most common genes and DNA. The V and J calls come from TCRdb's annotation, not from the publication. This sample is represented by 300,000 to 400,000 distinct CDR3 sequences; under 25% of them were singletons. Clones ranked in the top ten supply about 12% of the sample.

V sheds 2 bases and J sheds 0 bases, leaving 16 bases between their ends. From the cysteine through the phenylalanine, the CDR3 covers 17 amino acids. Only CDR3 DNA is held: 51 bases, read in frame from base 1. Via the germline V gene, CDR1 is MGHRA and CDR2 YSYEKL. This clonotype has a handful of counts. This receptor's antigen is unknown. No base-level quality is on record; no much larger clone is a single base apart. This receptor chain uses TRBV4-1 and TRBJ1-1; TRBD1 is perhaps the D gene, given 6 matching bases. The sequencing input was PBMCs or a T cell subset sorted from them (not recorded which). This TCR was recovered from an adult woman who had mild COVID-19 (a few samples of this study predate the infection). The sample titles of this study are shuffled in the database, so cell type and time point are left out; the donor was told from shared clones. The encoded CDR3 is CASSQMTGPLMNTEAFF. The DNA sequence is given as TGCGCCAGCAGCCAAATGACAGGCCCCCTAATGAACACTGAAGCTTTCTTT.